This T cell receptor (beta chain) derives from a study of cytomegalovirus exposure and HLA in healthy donors. Vbeta (60) and Jbeta (13) primers were used in the PCR. Per the original methods: Later, 65 million to 85 million unique TCR beta chains were counted in an analysis, and approximately 9.9 million of them were shared. Repertoires were generated with immunoSEQ multiplex PCR, while TCRdb's copy carries only in-frame clones and drops some. For V, J and clone size, that table is used; D and trimming come from the DNA. The repertoire consists of 110,000 or so clones, with under 80% occurring once and the leading ten covering around 7.7%. Worth noting for this clone: Its target is unknown.

This CDR3 contains 14 residues. Trimming stripped 2 bases from V and 2 bases from J, with 7 bases between. Germline values: CDR1 KGHSH, CDR2 LQKENI. General observations from the study: As a later analysis revealed, most CMV-associated TCR beta chains appeared HLA-restricted. Later work showed greater clonal expansion in HLA-associated TCR beta chains than in equally common others. Later on, a genetic analysis was performed. It linked a missense variant in DCLRE1C with V- and J-gene trimming of TCR beta.

This TCR was recovered from a woman in her fifties or sixties in good health and CMV-seropositive. Sequenced material: PBMCs. V is TRBV18 and J is TRBJ1-5; D ambiguous. In DNA form, the CDR3 reads TGTGCCAGCTCACCATCCCAGGGCAATCAGCCCCAGCATTTT. Translation gives CASSPSQGNQPQHF.